This T cell receptor (beta chain) was captured in a study of shared clonotypes between healthy human individuals. The table came from immunoSEQ multiplex PCR; TCRdb's copy has only in-frame clones and leaves some out. The sample gives millions of clones, roughly 94% of which show up once; 0.13% is in the top ten. Within Nashville, Tennessee resided all donors, each a Caucasian adult. Negatively enriched CD4+ T cells were divided by CD45RA into naive and memory. This clonotype was sampled from a man between 18 and 35 years old in good health. Material for sequencing was naive CD4+ T cells sorted from blood. Subset noted: CD45RA+ positively selected.

CDR3 region: CASSLVLTEGHQPQHF. CDR3 DNA: TGTGCCAGCAGCTTGGTCCTGACAGAGGGTCATCAGCCCCAGCATTTT. The chain is built from TRBV5-5 and TRBJ1-5; tentative D call: TRBD1 (5 bases). This CDR3 has 16 amino acids. Per the germline V gene, CDR1 is SGHKS and CDR2 is YYEKEE (reference sequence). With 0 bases removed from V and 5 bases from J, the gap between germline ends came to 15 bases.